This T cell receptor beta chain was sequenced in a study of OX40 agonist ivuxolimab in advanced cancers. This CDR3 spans 13 amino acids. The V gene's germline CDR1 is MDHEN and CDR2 SYDVKM. Trimming removed 5 bases at V and 2 bases at J, with 10 bases between. Sequencing used immunoSEQ multiplex PCR; TCRdb keeps in-frame clones, though not all of them. The data show some 35,000 clones, 89% seen once. The gene calls are TRBV28 and TRBJ2-7, with no clear D. The receptor's source is an adult with an advanced solid tumor such as melanoma, head and neck, liver or kidney cancer. The sample here was CD4+ or CD8+ T cells sorted from blood, taken in a trial of the OX40 agonist ivuxolimab. In nucleotides, the CDR3 is TGTGCCAGCAGTATCGCCAGACCCTACGAGCAGTACTTC. It yields the protein CASSIARPYEQYF. Full variable domain (outside the CDR3, taken from reference TRBV28 and TRBJ2-7): DVKVTQSSRYLVKRTGEKVFLECVQDMDHENMFWYRQDPGLGLRLIYFSYDVKMKEKGDIPEGYSVSREKKERFSLILESASTNQTSMYLCASSIARPYEQYFGPGTRLTVT.